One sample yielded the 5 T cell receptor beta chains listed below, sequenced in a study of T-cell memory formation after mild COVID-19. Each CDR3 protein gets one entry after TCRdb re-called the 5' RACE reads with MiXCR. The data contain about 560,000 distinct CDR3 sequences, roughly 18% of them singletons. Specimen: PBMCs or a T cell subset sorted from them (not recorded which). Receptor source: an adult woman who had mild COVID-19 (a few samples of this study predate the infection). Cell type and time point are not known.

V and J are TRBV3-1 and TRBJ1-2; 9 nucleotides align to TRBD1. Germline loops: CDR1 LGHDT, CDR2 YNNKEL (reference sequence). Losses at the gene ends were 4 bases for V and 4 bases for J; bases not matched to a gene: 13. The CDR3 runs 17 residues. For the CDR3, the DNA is TGTGCCAGCAGCCCCTTTCCGGGACAGGGAGGATCCTATGGCTACACCTTC. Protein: CASSPFPGQGGSYGYTF.

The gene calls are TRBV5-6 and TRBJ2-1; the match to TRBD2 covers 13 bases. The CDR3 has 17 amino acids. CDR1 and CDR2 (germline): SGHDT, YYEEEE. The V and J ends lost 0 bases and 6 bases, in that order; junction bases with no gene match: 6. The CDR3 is CASSLGPLAGGGNEQFF. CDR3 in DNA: TGTGCCAGCAGCTTGGGGCCACTAGCGGGAGGGGGCAATGAGCAGTTCTTC.

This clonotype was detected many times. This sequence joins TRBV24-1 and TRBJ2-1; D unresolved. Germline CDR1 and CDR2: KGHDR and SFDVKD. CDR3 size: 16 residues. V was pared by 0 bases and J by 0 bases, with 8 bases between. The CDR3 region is CATSDLRTSSYNEQFF. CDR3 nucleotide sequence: TGTGCCACCAGTGATTTGCGAACAAGCTCCTACAATGAGCAGTTCTTC.

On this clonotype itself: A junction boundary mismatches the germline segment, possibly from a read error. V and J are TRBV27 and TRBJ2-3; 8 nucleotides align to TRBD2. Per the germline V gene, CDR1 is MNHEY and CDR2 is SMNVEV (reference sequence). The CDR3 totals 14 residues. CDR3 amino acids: CDSSLVAGFDTQYF. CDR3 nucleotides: TGTGACAGCAGCCTAGTAGCGGGATTCGATACGCAGTATTTT.

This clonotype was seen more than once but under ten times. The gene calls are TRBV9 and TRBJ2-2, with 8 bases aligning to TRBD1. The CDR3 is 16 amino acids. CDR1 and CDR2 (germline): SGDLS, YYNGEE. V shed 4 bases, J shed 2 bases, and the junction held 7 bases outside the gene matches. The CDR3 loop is CASSPWDRTNTGELFF. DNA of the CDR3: TGTGCCAGCAGCCCCTGGGACAGGACCAACACCGGGGAGCTGTTTTTT.